This record looks at one T cell receptor beta chain sequence and its context. RNA fractions of 10%, 30% or 50% and roughly 19,000 to 1,100,000 sorted cells were the source of naive CD8 libraries. Sorting was used to obtain naive CD8 T cells (CD8+CD4-CCR7+CD45RA+). The data derive from a study of molecular identifiers for immune sequencing clone quantification. Study information: Replicate RNA from roughly 20,000 or 100,000 naive CD8 T cells formed five aliquots; four were sequenced.

TCRdb ran MiXCR on the PCR reads and lists one entry per CDR3 protein. The data contain around 460,000 distinct CDR3 sequences, around 23% of them singletons. This CDR3 is built from 15 residues. V was pared by 6 bases and J by 4 bases, with 11 bases of the junction left unmatched. Per the germline V gene, CDR1 is MNHEY and CDR2 is SMNVEV (reference sequence). The receptor's source is a human donor in good health. Some libraries in this study had Jurkat cell RNA spiked in. Sequencing was done on a sample of naive CD8+ T cells from blood, with Jurkat cell RNA spiked in. The subset: FACS-sorted CD8+CD4-CCR7+CD45RA+ naive T cells. The chain joins TRBV27 to TRBJ2-7, with 8 bases fitting TRBD2. The CDR3 DNA sequence: TGTGCCAGCAGGCGATCGGGACTAGGGAATTACGAGCAGTACTTC. This sequence encodes CASRRSGLGNYEQYF.